This T cell receptor beta chain comes out of a study of blood T cells in healthy people across ages. Germline V gene data show CDR1 as LGHNA and CDR2 as YNFKEQ. Trimming cost V 4 bases and J 6 bases, with 10 bases left between them. The CDR3 covers 13 residues. Study findings and constraints: Older individuals had lower TCR beta diversity per million T cells (the decline was roughly linear).

Through a sample-barcoded 5' primer and a J-beta primer mix, a second PCR was run for roughly 6 to 12 cycles. MiXCR, run by TCRdb on the 5' RACE reads, gives a single entry per CDR3 protein. Of about 900,000 distinct CDR3 sequences listed, approximately 49% are singletons. Points on this clonotype: What it recognizes is unknown.

The chain employs TRBV4-2 and TRBJ2-1; TRBD1 might be the D (5 bases). The sequenced material came from blood. This receptor was identified in a man aged 30 to 45 in good health. CDR3: CASSPDSFNEQFF. The CDR3 nucleotides read TGTGCCAGCAGCCCCGACAGCTTCAATGAGCAGTTCTTC.